These T cell receptor beta chains were read from a single sample in a study of T cell responses to AZD1222 COVID-19 vaccine. The data were produced by immunoSEQ multiplex PCR, yet TCRdb's version contains in-frame clones alone and is incomplete. The sample records over 85,000 clones, about 88% being singletons. The material was peripheral blood, obtained on day 0 of AZD1222 vaccination. The source is an adult in good health. The CDR3 runs from the conserved cysteine through the conserved F or W. Each record gives: clone size, D gene, V gene, CDR3 length, J gene, CDR3 protein, CDR3 DNA. The D gene is left open where the match is weak. Not all rows give a size; the values are once, few, many and, for expanded clones, a class.

>.|TRBD2|TRBV28|18|TRBJ2-3
CASSSFLASGVSTDTQYF
TGTGCCAGCAGTTCGTTTTTGGCTAGCGGGGTTAGCACAGATACGCAGTATTTT
>.|.|TRBV9|16|TRBJ2-2
CASSPRDGTNTGELFF
TGTGCCAGCAGCCCTAGGGACGGCACGAACACCGGGGAGCTGTTTTTT
>.|.|TRBV6-6|14|TRBJ1-1
CASSYLSGNTEAFF
TGTGCCAGCAGTTACCTCTCAGGGAACACTGAAGCTTTCTTT
>once|TRBD1|TRBV7-9|15|TRBJ1-2
CASRAGGGTGDGYTF
TGTGCCAGCAGGGCAGGTGGTGGGACAGGGGATGGCTACACCTTC
>.|.|TRBV14|13|TRBJ2-3
CASSQVQTDTQYF
TGTGCCAGCAGCCAAGTGCAGACGGATACGCAGTATTTT
>.|.|TRBV6-5|15|TRBJ1-1
CAIPGTQPANTEAFF
TGTGCCATTCCAGGAACTCAACCGGCGAACACTGAAGCTTTCTTT
>.|.|TRBV21-1|19|TRBJ1-1
CASSKLGQGQGRVNTEAFF
TGTGCCAGCAGCAAATTGGGACAAGGGCAGGGGAGGGTGAACACTGAAGCTTTCTTT
>once|TRBD1|TRBV5-1|15|TRBJ1-4
CASRSTGTTNEKLFF
TGCGCCAGCAGATCGACAGGGACCACTAATGAAAAACTGTTTTTT
>.|.|TRBV10-1|15|TRBJ2-5
CASSESRGIIETQYF
TGCGCCAGCAGTGAGTCTCGGGGTATCATTGAGACCCAGTACTTC
>.|.|TRBV2|16|TRBJ2-3
CASSAQGRGSTDTQYF
TGTGCCAGCAGTGCCCAGGGTAGGGGGAGCACAGATACGCAGTATTTT
>.|.|TRBV7-9|15|TRBJ1-2
CASSLWTEANYGYTF
TGTGCCAGCAGCCTCTGGACGGAAGCTAACTATGGCTACACCTTC
>.|.|TRBV27|15|TRBJ1-5
CASSLSPSIGQPQHF
TGTGCCAGCAGTTTATCCCCCAGTATTGGTCAGCCCCAGCATTTT
>.|.|TRBV10-3|13|TRBJ1-2
CAITPRDGYGYTF
TGTGCCATCACCCCCAGGGACGGCTATGGCTACACCTTC
>.|TRBD1|TRBV27|14|TRBJ1-2
CASSRGHGDYGYTF
TGTGCCAGCAGCAGGGGGCATGGGGACTATGGCTACACCTTC
>.|TRBD1|TRBV6-5|14|TRBJ1-5
CASRRTGRNQPQHF
TGTGCCAGCAGGAGGACAGGACGCAATCAGCCCCAGCATTTT
>.|.|TRBV19|15|TRBJ2-7
CASSISLQWAYEQYF
TGTGCCAGTAGTATAAGTCTACAGTGGGCCTACGAGCAGTACTTC
>.|.|TRBV27|15|TRBJ1-1
CASSLKSKWDTEAFF
TGTGCCAGCAGTTTAAAATCCAAATGGGACACTGAAGCTTTCTTT
>.|.|TRBV18|15|TRBJ1-2
CASSQAGGTNYGYTF
TGTGCCAGCTCGCAAGCGGGAGGGACAAACTATGGCTACACCTTC
>.|TRBD1|TRBV5-1|14|TRBJ1-2
CASSLDRAQLGYTF
TGCGCCAGCAGCTTAGACAGGGCCCAACTTGGCTACACCTTC
>.|.|TRBV6-1|15|TRBJ1-4
CASSELFRDGEKLFF
TGTGCCAGCAGTGAATTGTTCAGGGACGGTGAAAAACTGTTTTTT
>.|TRBD2|TRBV12-5|16|TRBJ2-7
CASGPRLAGGYYEQYF
TGTGCTAGTGGTCCGCGACTAGCGGGGGGCTACTACGAGCAGTACTTC
>.|TRBD1|TRBV29-1|14|TRBJ1-3
CSVDFSSGGNTIYF
TGCAGCGTTGATTTTTCTTCAGGGGGGAACACCATATATTTT
>.|.|TRBV15|15|TRBJ1-2
CATSRVVGLMDGYTF
TGTGCCACCAGCAGAGTGGTGGGACTCATGGATGGCTACACCTTC
>.|.|TRBV6-1|16|TRBJ1-3
CASSAPREGGGNTIYF
TGTGCCAGCAGTGCCCCCCGGGAGGGCGGAGGAAACACCATATATTTT
>.|.|TRBV5-5|13|TRBJ1-1
CASSFTGSTEAFF
TGTGCCAGCAGCTTTACAGGGTCTACTGAAGCTTTCTTT
>.|.|TRBV2|13|TRBJ2-1
CASSDGPNNEQFF
TGTGCCAGCAGTGACGGTCCGAACAATGAGCAGTTCTTC
>.|TRBD2|TRBV27|16|TRBJ2-3
CASSLFPSGRPDTQYF
TGTGCCAGCAGTTTATTCCCTAGCGGGAGACCAGATACGCAGTATTTT